This paragraph covers one TCR beta chain sequence. This CDR3 has 17 residues. The V and J ends lost 0 bases and 4 bases, in that order; junction bases with no gene match: 10. Germline CDR1 reads LGHDT; CDR2 reads YNNKEL (reference sequence). This specimen belongs to a study of CD8+CD57+ T cells in acquired aplastic anemia. The TCR beta profiling, which covered VDJ combination and CDR3 sequence, was carried out using genomic DNA as the template. One entry per CDR3 protein, called by TCRdb with MiXCR from the reads. Among 300,000 or so distinct CDR3 sequences listed, 45% to 65% were seen once. Sequencing was carried out using sorted CD4+, CD8+, or CD8+CD57+ T cells (not recorded which) from PBMCs. The source is a human donor with severe aplastic anemia or a healthy control (not recorded which). V and J are TRBV3-1 and TRBJ2-7; 9 bases are shared with TRBD2. As DNA, the CDR3 is TGTGCCAGCAGCCAAGAGAGGGGGCTAGCGGGGATTTACGAGCAGTACTTC. Its protein product is CASSQERGLAGIYEQYF.